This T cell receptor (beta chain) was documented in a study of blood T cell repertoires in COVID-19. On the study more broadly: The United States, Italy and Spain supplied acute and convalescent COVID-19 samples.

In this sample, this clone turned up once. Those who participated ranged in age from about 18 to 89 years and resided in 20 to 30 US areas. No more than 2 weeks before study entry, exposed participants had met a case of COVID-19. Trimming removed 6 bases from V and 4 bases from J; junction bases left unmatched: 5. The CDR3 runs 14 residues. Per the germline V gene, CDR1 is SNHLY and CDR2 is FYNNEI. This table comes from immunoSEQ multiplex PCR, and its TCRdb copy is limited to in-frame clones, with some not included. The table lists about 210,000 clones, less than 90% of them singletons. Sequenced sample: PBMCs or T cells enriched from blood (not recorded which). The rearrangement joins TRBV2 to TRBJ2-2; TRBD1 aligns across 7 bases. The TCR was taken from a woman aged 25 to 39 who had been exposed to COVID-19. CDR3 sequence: CASSGTAGTGELFF. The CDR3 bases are TGTGCCAGCAGCGGGACAGCCGGCACCGGGGAGCTGTTTTTT.